The text below deals with one T cell receptor (beta chain). The sample belongs to a study of T cells in Graves' hyperthyroidism and ophthalmopathy. TCR beta CDR3 region amplification was performed from RNA transcripts. HTBI primers were the set used in a first-round RT-PCR of the TCR CDR3. MiXCR, applied by TCRdb to the multiplex PCR reads, yields one record per CDR3 protein. The repertoire holds roughly 240,000 distinct CDR3 sequences, with over 20% as singletons. The CDR3 is 15 residues long. The germline V and J ends were trimmed by 4 bases and 0 bases, with 13 bases remaining between them. Germline-derived CDR1 and CDR2 are MDHEN and SYDVKM.

This receptor was identified in a woman in her thirties or forties with Graves' ophthalmopathy. The rearrangement links TRBV28 to TRBJ2-7; tentative D call: TRBD2 (6 bases). Sequenced material: blood. CDR3 coding DNA: TGTGCCAGCAGTTGGGGCGGGACTGCCTCCTACGAGCAGTACTTC. Translated: CASSWGGTASYEQYF.